One sample yielded the 32 T cell receptor beta chains listed below, sequenced in a study of T-cell memory formation after mild COVID-19. TCRdb reprocessed the 5' RACE reads with MiXCR, giving one entry per CDR3 protein. There are about 560,000 distinct CDR3 sequences in the sample; 15% to 20% occur only once, and roughly 7.7% lies in the top ten. Sequenced input: PBMCs or a T cell subset sorted from them (not recorded which). The source of these receptors is an adult woman who had mild COVID-19 (a few samples of this study predate the infection). Cell type and time point are not known.

The chain's CDR3 is CASSGTGPYNEQFF. CDR3 DNA: TGTGCCAGCTCCGGGACTGGACCCTACAATGAGCAGTTCTTC. The chain recombines TRBV12-3 or TRBV12-4 with TRBJ2-1; perhaps TRBD2 as D (6 bases). V dropped 8 bases and J dropped 2 bases, with 13 bases sitting between them. CDR3 size: 14 residues.

This clonotype came up a few times. The V gene is TRBV29-1, the J gene TRBJ1-2, with D possibly being TRBD1 (6 bases). Trimming shortened V by 8 bases and J by 2 bases, and 9 bases separated the two germline ends. CDR1 and CDR2 from the germline V gene are SQVTM and ANQGSEA. CDR3 size: 11 residues. This CDR3 is CSTGQNYGYTF. CDR3 in DNA: TGCAGCACTGGACAGAACTATGGCTACACCTTC.

This clonotype was recorded a few times. V usage is TRBV11-3 and J usage is TRBJ2-3, with TRBD2 matching 9 bases. J gave up 5 bases and V 5 bases, and 5 bases lay outside the gene matches. The CDR3 runs to 14 residues. The germline CDR1 and CDR2 sequences are SGHNT and YENEEA. The CDR3 DNA reads as TGTGCCAGCAGCGCGGGGGGGGGCCTAGATACGCAGTATTTT. Amino acid sequence: CASSAGGGLDTQYF.

This rearrangement joins TRBV6-6 to TRBJ2-6, with D possibly TRBD1 on 5 matching bases. V lost 4 bases and J lost 1, with 14 bases in between. The CDR3 length is 17 residues. CDR1 is MNHNY, CDR2 SVGAGI, per germline (reference sequence). The CDR3: CASSSGRVRSGANVLTF. The CDR3, as DNA: TGTGCCAGCAGTTCGGGCAGGGTCAGGTCTGGGGCCAACGTCCTGACTTTC.

This chain links TRBV7-9 with TRBJ1-2, with D perhaps matching TRBD1 (6 bases). Trimming took 7 bases from V and 2 from J, leaving 14 bases between them. The CDR3 length is 14 residues. Germline V lookup: CDR1 SEHNR, CDR2 FQNEAQ (reference sequence). The DNA of the CDR3 is TGTGCCAGCACCCTGACGGGGGCCAACTATGGCTACACCTTC. Translated, it gives CASTLTGANYGYTF. Full variable domain (remainder filled in from reference TRBV7-9 and TRBJ1-2): DTGVSQNPRHKITKRGQNVTFRCDPISEHNRLYWYRQTLGQGPEFLTYFQNEAQLEKSRLLSDRFSAERPKGSFSTLEIQRTEQGDSAMYLCASTLTGANYGYTFGSGTRLTVV.

The chain joins TRBV4-1 to TRBJ1-5; D not resolved. The CDR3 loop spans 13 amino acids. Per the germline V gene, CDR1 is MGHRA and CDR2 is YSYEKL. V was pared by 4 bases and J by 6 bases, with 10 bases between. CDR3 coding DNA: TGCGCCAGCAGCCGGCAAGTCGCTCAGCCCCAGCATTTT. Protein product: CASSRQVAQPQHF.

This clonotype has only a few counts. The chain couples TRBV11-2 to TRBJ1-6; 8 bases are a match to TRBD1. The CDR3 loop spans 16 amino acids. From germline, CDR1 is SGHAT and CDR2 FQNNGV. After removal of 6 bases from V and 0 bases from J, the junction contained 4 bases not matched to a gene. The CDR3 here is CASRLTGGSYNSPLHF. Here the CDR3 DNA reads TGTGCCAGCAGGTTAACAGGGGGCTCCTATAATTCACCCCTCCACTTT.

This clonotype has just a few counts. This chain connects TRBV5-1 to TRBJ2-7; the D gene is possibly TRBD2 (6 bases). V was shortened by 0 bases and J by 0 bases, with 13 bases between the two germline ends. Germline V CDR1 and CDR2: SGHRS, YFSETQ. The CDR3 is 16 residues long. The CDR3 reads CASSLGKGLFSYEQYF. As DNA, the CDR3 is TGCGCCAGCAGCTTGGGCAAGGGACTCTTCTCCTACGAGCAGTACTTC.

This clonotype was seen a few times. The J gene is TRBJ1-1, the V gene TRBV6-5; a possible D gene is TRBD1 (5 bases). Trimming removed 5 bases from V and 3 bases from J, with 16 bases in between. CDR3 size: 15 residues. From germline, CDR1 is MNHEY and CDR2 SVGAGI. The CDR3, as DNA: TGTGCCAGCAGTAGGACCCCAGGGAAGGACACTGAAGCTTTCTTT. Amino acids: CASSRTPGKDTEAFF.

This chain joins TRBV12-3 or TRBV12-4 and TRBJ2-7; 15 bases map to TRBD2. The CDR3 extends over 17 amino acids. The trim removed 5 bases at V and 5 bases at J, leaving 10 bases unmatched. The CDR3 sequence: CASSVGLAGGFGDEQYF. CDR3 DNA sequence: TGTGCCAGCAGTGTGGGACTAGCGGGAGGCTTTGGCGACGAGCAGTACTTC.

V is TRBV11-2 and J is TRBJ2-1, with TRBD2 identical over 9 bases. This CDR3 spans 17 amino acids. The V segment lost 1 base and the J segment 6 bases; nucleotides outside the gene matches: 10. Germline V gives CDR1 SGHAT, CDR2 FQNNGV. The CDR3 loop is CASSLGGLAGYGNEQFF. The CDR3 DNA reads as TGTGCCAGCAGCTTAGGTGGTCTAGCGGGGTATGGCAATGAGCAGTTCTTC.

This clonotype was observed many times. The V call is TRBV14, the J call TRBJ1-4; 10 nucleotides agree with TRBD1. Germline V gene data show CDR1 as SGHDN and CDR2 as FVKESK. The V and J ends lost 1 base and 5 bases, in that order; junction bases with no gene match: 1. This CDR3 comprises 15 residues. The CDR3 DNA sequence: TGTGCCAGCAGCCAAGTGGACAGGGGGAATGAAAAACTGTTTTTT. Translation gives CASSQVDRGNEKLFF.

In this sample, this clonotype turned up a few times. J is TRBJ2-5 and V is TRBV5-1; TRBD1 matches 7 bases. Trimming cost V 0 bases and J 3 bases; bases outside gene matches: 5. Germline values: CDR1 SGHRS, CDR2 YFSETQ. This CDR3 comprises 15 residues. This CDR3 reads CASSLGDRRKETQYF. In DNA, the CDR3 is TGCGCCAGCAGCTTGGGGGACAGAAGGAAAGAGACCCAGTACTTC.

This clonotype showed up many times. This rearrangement joins TRBV12-3 or TRBV12-4 to TRBJ1-6, with TRBD1 identical over 8 bases. The trim removed 3 bases at V and 8 bases at J, leaving 9 bases unmatched. The CDR3 length is 16 residues. CDR3 nucleotide sequence: TGTGCCAGCAGTTTTCCCTCGACAGGGGAGGATTCACCCCTCCACTTT. Translated, it gives CASSFPSTGEDSPLHF.

The chain has TRBV5-1 and TRBJ2-2, with no clear D. V gave up 5 bases and J gave up 2 bases, with 7 bases separating them. The CDR3 spans 13 residues. Germline V gene sequence: CDR1 SGHRS, CDR2 YFSETQ. This CDR3 reads CASRPGNTGELFF. In nucleotides, the CDR3 is TGCGCCAGCAGACCAGGAAACACCGGGGAGCTGTTTTTT.

The chain carries TRBV6-1 and TRBJ1-5; TRBD1 is a possible D gene (5 bases). There are 15 residues in the CDR3. Germline V lookup: CDR1 MNHNS, CDR2 SASEGT. V gave up 5 bases and J gave up 0 bases, with 11 bases separating them. CDR3 nucleotides: TGTGCCAGCAGTCCCCGGGGGGGTAGCAATCAGCCCCAGCATTTT. Translating gives CASSPRGGSNQPQHF.

This clonotype was observed a handful of times. V usage is TRBV12-3 or TRBV12-4 and J usage is TRBJ2-1; 8 nucleotides agree with TRBD2. CDR3 length equals 15 residues. V shed 4 bases, J shed 4 bases, and the junction held 6 bases outside the gene matches. In DNA form, the CDR3 reads TGTGCCAGCAGTTCGCCCGGGACTAGATACAATGAGCAGTTCTTC. Amino acids: CASSSPGTRYNEQFF.

The chain joins TRBV12-3 or TRBV12-4 to TRBJ1-5, with 8 bases identical to TRBD1. CDR3 length: 14 residues. The V gene end was trimmed by 4 bases and the J gene end by 3 bases; junction bases not matched to a gene: 2. The CDR3 nucleotides read TGTGCCAGCAGTTGGGGACAGGTCAATCAGCCCCAGCATTTT. Translated: CASSWGQVNQPQHF.

The chain uses TRBV19 and TRBJ2-5, with 12 positions matching TRBD2. CDR3 length equals 17 residues. The V gene's germline CDR1 is LNHDA and CDR2 SQIVND (reference sequence). V trimming: 5 bases; J trimming: 5 bases; junction bases outside the gene matches: 12. In DNA form, the CDR3 reads TGTGCCAGTAGTCCCCGACGACTAGCGGGAGTACGGGAGACCCAGTACTTC. Translating it yields CASSPRRLAGVRETQYF.

The V call is TRBV5-6, the J call TRBJ1-5; no firm D call. CDR3 length equals 14 residues. Germline CDR1 reads SGHDT; CDR2 reads YYEEEE. Between the trimmed V and J ends, which lost 4 bases and 3 bases, there was a span of 11 bases. The CDR3 loop reads CASSANSYNQPQHF. In DNA form, the CDR3 reads TGTGCCAGCAGCGCCAACAGCTACAATCAGCCCCAGCATTTT.

This clonotype was counted only a few times. The J gene is TRBJ2-7, the V gene TRBV20-1; a weak D match, TRBD1 (6 bases). The germline V and J ends were trimmed by 0 bases and 2 bases, with 11 bases remaining between them. The CDR3 loop spans 14 amino acids. In germline, CDR1 is DFQATT, CDR2 SNEGSKA (reference sequence). The CDR3 nucleotides are TGCAGTGCTAGAGACCCGGACAGTCCCTACGAGCAGTACTTC. This gives the protein CSARDPDSPYEQYF.

The V gene is TRBV6-2 or TRBV6-3, the J gene TRBJ2-1; the match to TRBD2 covers 12 bases. The CDR3 contains 15 residues. The V gene's germline CDR1 is MNHEY and CDR2 SVGEGT. J gave up 8 bases and V 7 bases, and 9 bases lay outside the gene matches. The CDR3 reads CASNRLAGEGHEQFF. The CDR3 bases are TGTGCCAGCAACCGACTAGCGGGAGAAGGCCATGAGCAGTTCTTC.

The chain couples TRBV6-4 to TRBJ2-1; D is unresolved. This CDR3 comprises 13 residues. Germline lookup yields CDR1 MRHNA and CDR2 SNTAGT. V lost 4 bases, J lost 4 bases, and 8 bases lay in between. CDR3 bases: TGTGCCAGCAGTGCAACCCTATACAATGAGCAGTTCTTC. Translating it yields CASSATLYNEQFF.

The V gene is TRBV4-3, the J gene TRBJ2-1, with 7 bases that match TRBD2. CDR3 length equals 17 residues. Germline V gives CDR1 LGHNA, CDR2 YSLEER. V was clipped by 0 bases and J by 6 bases; unmatched bases: 11. The CDR3 spells CASSQDLGGGRFNEQFF. The CDR3 DNA follows: TGCGCCAGCAGCCAAGATTTGGGGGGAGGGCGGTTCAATGAGCAGTTCTTC.

This clonotype turned up a few times. The genes are TRBV6-2 or TRBV6-3 and TRBJ2-1, with 14 bases matching TRBD2. Germline CDR1 reads MNHEY; CDR2 reads SVGEGT. Trimming at V came to 6 bases and at J to 8 bases, leaving 9 bases not matched to a gene. The CDR3 consists of 16 residues. As DNA, the CDR3 is TGTGCCAGCAGACGTCCGGGACTAGCGGGAGATTATGAGCAGTTCTTC. It encodes CASRRPGLAGDYEQFF.

The CDR3: CASSQGLGYSYEQYF. The CDR3 nucleotides read TGTGCCAGCAGCCAGGGACTAGGGTACTCCTACGAGCAGTACTTC. V and J are TRBV14 and TRBJ2-7, with 8 bases lining up with TRBD2. CDR1 SGHDN and CDR2 FVKESK come from the germline V gene. The J segment lost 0 bases and the V segment lost 3 bases, leaving 4 bases of the junction unmatched. The CDR3 runs to 15 residues.

This chain connects TRBV6-1 to TRBJ2-7; 10 bases match TRBD1. V trimming: 7 bases; J trimming: 3 bases; junction bases outside the gene matches: 9. CDR1 and CDR2 (germline): MNHNS, SASEGT. This CDR3 region has 15 residues. The DNA for the CDR3 is TGTGCCAGCACACGGATGGGACAGGGGTTCTACGAGCAGTACTTC. Translation: CASTRMGQGFYEQYF.

The chain has TRBV7-9 and TRBJ1-5; perhaps TRBD1 as D (5 bases). This CDR3 region has 12 residues. V gave up 4 bases and J gave up 4 bases, with 5 bases separating them. Germline V gene lookup returns CDR1 SEHNR and CDR2 FQNEAQ (reference sequence). This chain's CDR3 is CASSYRNQPQHF. DNA of the CDR3: TGTGCCAGCAGCTACAGGAATCAGCCCCAGCATTTT.

This chain uses TRBV5-1 with TRBJ2-1, with TRBD2 matching 9 bases. V trimming: 1 base; J trimming: 6 bases; junction bases outside the gene matches: 11. The CDR3 covers 17 residues. The germline gives CDR1 SGHRS, CDR2 YFSETQ. The CDR3 DNA reads as TGCGCCAGCAGCTTGCCCTCCTTAGCGGGAGATGCCAATGAGCAGTTCTTC. This codes for CASSLPSLAGDANEQFF.

The chain uses TRBV6-5 and TRBJ1-3; a possible D gene is TRBD1 (6 bases). CDR3 size: 17 residues. V was pared by 0 bases and J by 3 bases, with 15 bases between. Germline V gene sequence: CDR1 MNHEY, CDR2 SVGAGI. CDR3 sequence: CASSYSRTAASGNTIYF. The CDR3 region has the DNA TGTGCCAGCAGTTACTCCAGGACAGCCGCGAGTGGAAACACCATATATTTT.

The V gene is TRBV20-1, the J gene TRBJ2-2, with D possibly matching TRBD1 (5 bases). Trimming left V 2 bases short and J 1 base short, with 11 bases between. Per germline, CDR1 DFQATT and CDR2 SNEGSKA (reference sequence). The CDR3 has 15 residues. The CDR3 DNA follows: TGCAGTGCTAGATGGTTCGGACAGAACACCGGGGAGCTGTTTTTT. Translated, it gives CSARWFGQNTGELFF.

The rearrangement links TRBV12-3 or TRBV12-4 to TRBJ2-1; TRBD2 agrees at 8 bases. The CDR3 has 15 amino acids. V lost 5 bases and J lost 1; bases outside the gene matches: 4. CDR3 protein: CASSRGGTSYNEQFF. CDR3 nucleotide sequence: TGTGCCAGCAGTCGCGGGGGGACTTCCTACAATGAGCAGTTCTTC.